This T cell receptor beta chain was identified during a study of T cells after yellow fever vaccination. TCRdb passed the 5' RACE reads through MiXCR, listing each CDR3 protein once. The table lists about 74,000 distinct CDR3 sequences, approximately 7.7% of them singletons. This clonotype was observed a few times. The CDR3 covers 15 residues. Germline V CDR1 and CDR2: MNHEY, SVGAGI. Trimming removed 2 bases at V and 2 bases at J, with 10 bases between. The source material was CD8+ T cells sorted from PBMCs, sampled about 5 days after the first yellow fever vaccination. This sequence originates from a man younger than 35 who received the YFV17D yellow fever vaccine. The V call is TRBV6-5, the J call TRBJ1-3; the D is unclear. In DNA form, the CDR3 reads TGTGCCAGCAGTTACACCGGCGGGGCTGGAAACACCATATATTTT. Protein product: CASSYTGGAGNTIYF.